This section outlines one TCR beta chain sequence together with its context. The CDR3 sequence is 15 residues long. The germline V gene encodes CDR1 WNHNN and CDR2 SYGVQD (reference sequence). V lost 8 bases, J lost 6 bases, and 20 bases lay in between. Sequencing used immunoSEQ multiplex PCR; TCRdb keeps in-frame clones, though not all of them. The sample carries over a million clones, about 80% recorded once. The source of the sample is a study of shared clonotypes between healthy human individuals. The specimen was memory CD4+ T cells from PBMCs. As for subset: CD45RA-negative fraction. V usage is TRBV10-1 and J usage is TRBJ2-1, with D unclear. This receptor was taken from a man aged 18 to 30 in good health. Some clones in this sample may be carry-over from other donors' samples. CDR3 DNA sequence: TGCGCCAGCTGCTTGACTGTTGAGGTGGGCAATGAGCAGTTCTTC. Its protein is CASCLTVEVGNEQFF.